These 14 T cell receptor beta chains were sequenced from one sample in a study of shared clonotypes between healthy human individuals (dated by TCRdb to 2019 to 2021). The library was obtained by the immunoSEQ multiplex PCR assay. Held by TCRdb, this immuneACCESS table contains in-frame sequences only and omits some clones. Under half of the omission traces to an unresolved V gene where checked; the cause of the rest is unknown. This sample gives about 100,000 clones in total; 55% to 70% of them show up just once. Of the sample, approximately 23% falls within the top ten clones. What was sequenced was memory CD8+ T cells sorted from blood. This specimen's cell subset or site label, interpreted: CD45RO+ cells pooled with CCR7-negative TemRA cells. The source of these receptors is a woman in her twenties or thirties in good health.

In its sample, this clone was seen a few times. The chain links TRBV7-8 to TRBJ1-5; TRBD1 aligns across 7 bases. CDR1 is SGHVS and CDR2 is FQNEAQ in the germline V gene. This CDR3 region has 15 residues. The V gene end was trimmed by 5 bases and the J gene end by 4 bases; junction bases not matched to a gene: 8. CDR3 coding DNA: TGTGCCAGCAGCCACTACCGACAGGGTAATCAGCCCCAGCATTTT. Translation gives CASSHYRQGNQPQHF.

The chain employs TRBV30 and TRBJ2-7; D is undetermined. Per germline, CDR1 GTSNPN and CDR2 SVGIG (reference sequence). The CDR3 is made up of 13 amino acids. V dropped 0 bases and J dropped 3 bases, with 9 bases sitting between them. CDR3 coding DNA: TGTGCCTGGAGTGTGTGGGGAAGCTACGAGCAGTACTTC. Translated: CAWSVWGSYEQYF.

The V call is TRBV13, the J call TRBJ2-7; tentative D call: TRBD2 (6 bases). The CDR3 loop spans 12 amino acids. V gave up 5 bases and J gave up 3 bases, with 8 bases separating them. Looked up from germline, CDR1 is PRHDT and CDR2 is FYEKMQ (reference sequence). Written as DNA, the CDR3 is TGTGCCAGCAGCCGGGGACTCTACGAGCAGTACTTC. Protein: CASSRGLYEQYF.

The CDR3 loop reads CSAPNGYTF. CDR3 nucleotide sequence: TGCAGTGCCCCTAATGGCTACACCTTC. The chain combines TRBV20-1 with TRBJ1-2; D unclear. Between the trimmed V and J ends, which lost 6 bases and 6 bases, there was a span of 5 bases. CDR1 DFQATT and CDR2 SNEGSKA come from the germline V gene (reference sequence). The CDR3 spans 9 residues.

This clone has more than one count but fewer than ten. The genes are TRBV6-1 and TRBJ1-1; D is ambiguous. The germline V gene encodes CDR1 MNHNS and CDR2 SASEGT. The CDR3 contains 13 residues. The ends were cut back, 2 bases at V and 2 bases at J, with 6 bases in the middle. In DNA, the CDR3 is TGTGCCAGCAGTGAAACCAGTAACACTGAAGCTTTCTTT. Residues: CASSETSNTEAFF.

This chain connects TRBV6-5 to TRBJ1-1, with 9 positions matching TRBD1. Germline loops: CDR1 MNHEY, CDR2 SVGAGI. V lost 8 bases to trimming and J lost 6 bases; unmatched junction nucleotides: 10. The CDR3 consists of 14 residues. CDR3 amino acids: CASSSRTGASEAFF. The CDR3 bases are TGTGCCAGCTCCTCGAGGACAGGGGCCTCTGAAGCTTTCTTT.

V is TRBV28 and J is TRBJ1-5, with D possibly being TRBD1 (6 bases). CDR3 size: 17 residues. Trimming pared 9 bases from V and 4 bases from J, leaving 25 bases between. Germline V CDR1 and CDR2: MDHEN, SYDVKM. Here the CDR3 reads CASYKMGGEGFNQPQHF. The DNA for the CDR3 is TGTGCCAGTTACAAAATGGGGGGCGAAGGTTTTAATCAGCCCCAGCATTTT.

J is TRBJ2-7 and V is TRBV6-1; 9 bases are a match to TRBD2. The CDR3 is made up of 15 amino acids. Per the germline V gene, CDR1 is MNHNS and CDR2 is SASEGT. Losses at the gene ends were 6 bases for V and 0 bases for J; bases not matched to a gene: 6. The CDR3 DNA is TGTGCCAGCAGCCAGACTAGCGGAGACTCCTACGAGCAGTACTTC. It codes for CASSQTSGDSYEQYF.

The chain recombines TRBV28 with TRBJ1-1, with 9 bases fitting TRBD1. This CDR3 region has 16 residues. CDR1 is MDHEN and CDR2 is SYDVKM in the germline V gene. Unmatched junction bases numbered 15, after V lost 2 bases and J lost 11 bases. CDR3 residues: CASSLGFGTGLELAFF. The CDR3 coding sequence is TGTGCCAGCAGTTTAGGATTCGGGACAGGGCTTGAACTGGCTTTCTTT.

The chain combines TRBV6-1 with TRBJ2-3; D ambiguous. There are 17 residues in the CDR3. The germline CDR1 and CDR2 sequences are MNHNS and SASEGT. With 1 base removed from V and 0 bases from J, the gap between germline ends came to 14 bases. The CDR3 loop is CASSEGRLRISTDTQYF. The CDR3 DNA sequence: TGTGCCAGCAGTGAAGGCCGCTTGCGGATAAGCACAGATACGCAGTATTTT.

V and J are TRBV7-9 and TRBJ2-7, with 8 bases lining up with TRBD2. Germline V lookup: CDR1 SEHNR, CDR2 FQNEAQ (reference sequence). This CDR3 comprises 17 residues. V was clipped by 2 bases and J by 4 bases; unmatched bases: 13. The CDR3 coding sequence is TGTGCCAGCAGCTTATTCCGGACCTGGCTAGCGGGTTACGAGCAGTACTTC. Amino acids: CASSLFRTWLAGYEQYF.

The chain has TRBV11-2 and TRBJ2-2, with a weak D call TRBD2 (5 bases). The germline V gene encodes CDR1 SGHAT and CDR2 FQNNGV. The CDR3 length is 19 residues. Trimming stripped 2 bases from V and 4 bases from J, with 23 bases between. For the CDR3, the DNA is TGTGCCAGCAGCTTAATGGTAGGGAGCATAAATGAGGTCACCGGGGAGCTGTTTTTT. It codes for CASSLMVGSINEVTGELFF.

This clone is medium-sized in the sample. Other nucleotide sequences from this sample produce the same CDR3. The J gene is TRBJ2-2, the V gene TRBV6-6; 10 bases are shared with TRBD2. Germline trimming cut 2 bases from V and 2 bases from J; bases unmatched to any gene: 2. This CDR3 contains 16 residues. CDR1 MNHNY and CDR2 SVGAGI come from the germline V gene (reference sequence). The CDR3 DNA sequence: TGTGCCAGCAGTTACCTACTAGCGGGAAACACCGGGGAGCTGTTTTTT. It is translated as CASSYLLAGNTGELFF.

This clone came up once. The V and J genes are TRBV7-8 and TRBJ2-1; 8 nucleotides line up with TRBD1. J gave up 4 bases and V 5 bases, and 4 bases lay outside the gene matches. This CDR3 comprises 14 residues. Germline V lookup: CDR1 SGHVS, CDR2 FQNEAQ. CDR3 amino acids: CASSPDREYNEQFF. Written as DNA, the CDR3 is TGTGCCAGCAGCCCGGACAGGGAGTACAATGAGCAGTTCTTC.